The sequence of this T cell receptor beta chain was determined in a study of blood T cell repertoires in COVID-19. Study overall: Sources were T cells, B-cell-depleted T cells, or PBMCs; the material itself was cDNA or gDNA.

Profiled with immunoSEQ multiplex PCR; TCRdb holds only in-frame clones, not every one. The sample has some 400,000 clones, more than 75% seen once; the top ten hold about 3%. The length of the CDR3 is 13 residues. The germline V gene has CDR1 SGHAT and CDR2 FQNNGV. V gave up 5 bases and J gave up 7 bases; unmatched junction bases: 5. This sequence originates from a human donor in a cohort sampled during active COVID-19. This chain connects TRBV11-2 to TRBJ2-1; TRBD1 aligns across 7 bases. Material: peripheral blood. The CDR3 nucleotides are TGTGCCAGCAGCCCGGACAGGATGAATGAGCAGTTCTTC. Protein sequence: CASSPDRMNEQFF.